These 4 T cell receptor beta chains originate from one sample sequenced in a study of shared clonotypes between healthy human individuals. Clones were sequenced by immunoSEQ multiplex PCR, and TCRdb holds only the in-frame ones, with some missing. The repertoire holds under 2,500,000 clones, 90% to 97% seen once, with roughly 0.13% in the top ten. Material: naive CD4+ T cells sorted from blood. Subset denoted: CD45RA+ positively selected. These receptors were taken from a man aged 18 to 30 in good health.

CDR3 region: CASSYTSGVDEKLFF. CDR3 nucleotides: TGTGCCAGCAGTTACACTTCGGGGGTGGATGAAAAACTGTTTTTT. V gene TRBV6-5 combines with J gene TRBJ1-4, with D possibly being TRBD1 (5 bases). The ends were cut back, 2 bases at V and 6 bases at J, with 13 bases in the middle. This CDR3 is built from 15 residues. The V gene's germline CDR1 is MNHEY and CDR2 SVGAGI.

The chain uses TRBV11-2 and TRBJ1-2, with D possibly TRBD1 on 6 matching bases. The CDR3 runs to 16 residues. Trimming removed 5 bases from V and 2 bases from J, with 18 bases in between. Germline V lookup: CDR1 SGHAT, CDR2 FQNNGV. This CDR3 is CASSQVRDTLNYGYTF. CDR3 coding DNA: TGTGCCAGCAGCCAGGTCCGGGACACCTTAAACTATGGCTACACCTTC. Looking up the rest from reference TRBV11-2 and TRBJ1-2 gives the full variable domain: EAGVAQSPRYKIIEKRQSVAFWCNPISGHATLYWYQQILGQGPKLLIQFQNNGVVDDSQLPKDRFSAERLKGVDSTLKIQPAKLEDSAVYLCASSQVRDTLNYGYTFGSGTRLTVV.

The chain is built from TRBV18 and TRBJ1-4, with a possible D match to TRBD1 (6 bases). Trimming removed 4 bases from V and 0 bases from J, with 18 bases in between. The CDR3 length is 18 residues. Germline V CDR1 and CDR2: KGHSH, LQKENI. CDR3 DNA sequence: TGTGCCAGCTCACTGTTGCTACAGGGCTTTGCAACTAATGAAAAACTGTTTTTT. It translates to CASSLLLQGFATNEKLFF.

The chain couples TRBV7-2 to TRBJ2-1; 11 bases are a match to TRBD2. The CDR3 runs to 17 residues. From germline, CDR1 is SGHTA and CDR2 FQGNSA. Losses at the gene ends were 0 bases for V and 6 bases for J; bases not matched to a gene: 7. Here the CDR3 reads CASSLAIPSGRLNEQFF. The CDR3 bases are TGTGCCAGCAGCTTAGCGATTCCTAGCGGGAGGCTCAATGAGCAGTTCTTC.